This TCR beta chain appears in the sequencing data of a study of blood T cells in healthy people across ages. V gave up 4 bases and J gave up 3 bases; unmatched junction bases: 3. This CDR3 has 14 residues. Primers used in a second PCR of about 6 to 11 cycles were a sample-barcoded 5' primer and a J-beta primer mix. One entry per CDR3 protein, called by TCRdb with MiXCR from the 5' RACE reads. The table lists some 1,000,000 distinct CDR3 sequences, 20% to 25% of them singletons, with 0.65% to 0.75% in the top ten. These data are also associated with another study on T cells of mothers and their children.

The rearrangement joins TRBV12-3 or TRBV12-4 to TRBJ2-1, with 7 bases matching TRBD1. The sequence derives from a girl aged 2 to 9 in good health. The sequenced sample was blood. Here the CDR3 DNA reads TGTGCCAGCAGTTGGACAGGCAGCTACAATGAGCAGTTCTTC. Translating it yields CASSWTGSYNEQFF.